The 30 T cell receptor beta chains given below trace back to one sample, sequenced in a study of T cell repertoires in cytomegalovirus infection. MiXCR was run by TCRdb on the reads, yielding one entry per CDR3 protein. The profile covers around 440,000 distinct CDR3 sequences, with approximately 10% appearing a single time and roughly a tenth taken by the ten largest. Sequences were obtained from PBMCs. The receptor set was obtained from a human donor in good health (CMV status not recorded). Some clones in this sample may be carry-over from other donors' samples.

This clonotype came up many times. V gene TRBV6-2 or TRBV6-3 combines with J gene TRBJ2-5; 12 bases fit TRBD1. The CDR3 has 16 amino acids. V lost 2 bases to trimming and J lost 5 bases; unmatched junction nucleotides: 6. The germline CDR1 and CDR2 sequences are MNHEY and SVGEGT. Written as DNA, the CDR3 is TGTGCCAGCAGTTACCCCGGGACAGGGGGCATGGAGACCCAGTACTTC. Translated: CASSYPGTGGMETQYF.

V and J are TRBV2 and TRBJ2-2; 10 bases align to TRBD2. Germline lookup yields CDR1 SNHLY and CDR2 FYNNEI. CDR3 size: 15 residues. V gave up 5 bases and J gave up 6 bases; unmatched junction bases: 6. The CDR3 region is CASSTQGTSAGELFF. The DNA of the CDR3 is TGTGCCAGCAGTACCCAGGGGACTAGCGCCGGGGAGCTGTTTTTT.

This rearrangement joins TRBV5-6 to TRBJ2-5; D is perhaps TRBD1 (5 bases). V lost 4 bases and J 1 base, leaving 14 bases between the germline ends. The germline V gene has CDR1 SGHDT and CDR2 YYEEEE. The CDR3 is 15 amino acids. CDR3 sequence: CASSPHPTAQETQYF. CDR3 coding DNA: TGTGCCAGCAGCCCCCACCCGACAGCCCAAGAGACCCAGTACTTC. The full variable domain, its missing parts supplied by reference TRBV5-6 and TRBJ2-5, is DAGVTQSPTHLIKTRGQQVTLRCSPKSGHDTVSWYQQALGQGPQFIFQYYEEEERQRGNFPDRFSGHQFPNYSSELNVNALLLGDSALYLCASSPHPTAQETQYFGPGTRLLVL.

This clonotype was observed many times. This chain joins TRBV7-8 and TRBJ2-3, with TRBD2 identical over 9 bases. CDR3 length: 16 residues. Germline values: CDR1 SGHVS, CDR2 FQNEAQ. After removal of 0 bases from V and 1 base from J, the junction contained 2 bases not matched to a gene. CDR3 nucleotides: TGTGCCAGCAGCTTAGCGGCTAGCGGGGGCACAGATACGCAGTATTTT. Residues: CASSLAASGGTDTQYF.

This clonotype was recorded at least ten times. The CDR3 loop reads CATGGQMNTEAFF. In DNA form, the CDR3 reads TGTGCCACCGGGGGACAGATGAACACTGAAGCTTTCTTT. The chain couples TRBV24-1 to TRBJ1-1; 7 bases are a match to TRBD1. The CDR3 is made up of 13 amino acids. The V segment lost 9 bases and the J segment 0 bases; nucleotides outside the gene matches: 3. The germline V gene encodes CDR1 KGHDR and CDR2 SFDVKD.

This clonotype was seen at least ten times. The rearrangement uses TRBV7-2 and TRBJ1-1, with 7 bases identical to TRBD1. This CDR3 is 14 amino acids long. Germline assignment: CDR1 SGHTA and CDR2 FQGNSA. The V gene end was trimmed by 2 bases and the J gene end by 4 bases; junction bases not matched to a gene: 4. For the CDR3, the DNA is TGTGCCAGCAGCTTACAGGGGGTTAGCACTGAAGCTTTCTTT. This translates into CASSLQGVSTEAFF.

This clonotype was observed a handful of times. CDR3 loop: CAMPGQVKYEQYF. CDR3 sequence (DNA): TGTGCCATGCCGGGACAGGTGAAATACGAGCAGTACTTC. The rearrangement links TRBV5-8 to TRBJ2-7; the match to TRBD1 covers 8 bases. Germline values: CDR1 SGHTS, CDR2 YDEGEE. V shed 9 bases and J 4 bases; nucleotides not matched to a gene: 9. CDR3 length equals 13 residues.

This clonotype was observed once. The chain joins TRBV19 to TRBJ1-1; D call uncertain. From germline, CDR1 is LNHDA and CDR2 SQIVND (reference sequence). V was trimmed by 4 bases and J by 2 bases, leaving 14 bases between them. The CDR3 is 15 residues long. The CDR3 nucleotides are TGTGCCAGTAGTAGCCTCTCGCGAGGTAACACTGAAGCTTTCTTT. Translated, it gives CASSSLSRGNTEAFF.

The table lists this clonotype with many counts. The chain combines TRBV7-3 with TRBJ1-2; 10 bases are shared with TRBD1. The CDR3 length is 14 residues. Germline V gives CDR1 SGHTA, CDR2 FQGTGA. Unmatched junction bases numbered 3, after V lost 4 bases and J lost 4 bases. CDR3 sequence: CASSSWTGGYGYTF. CDR3 bases: TGTGCCAGCAGCTCATGGACAGGGGGCTATGGCTACACCTTC. Combining the CDR3 with reference TRBV7-3 and TRBJ1-2 gives the whole variable domain GAGVSQTPSNKVTEKGKYVELRCDPISGHTALYWYRQSLGQGPEFLIYFQGTGAADDSGLPNDRFFAVRPEGSVSTLKIQRTERGDSAVYLCASSSWTGGYGYTFGSGTRLTVV.

This clonotype was picked up many times. The V and J genes are TRBV20-1 and TRBJ1-2; maybe TRBD1 (6 bases). CDR1 is DFQATT, CDR2 SNEGSKA, per germline (reference sequence). V was cut by 5 bases and J by 0 bases, with 13 bases left in between. This CDR3 has 14 residues. The DNA for the CDR3 is TGCAGTGCTCTTCCGGGACACACTAACTATGGCTACACCTTC. It yields the protein CSALPGHTNYGYTF.

This clonotype was recorded many times. This chain uses TRBV11-3 with TRBJ1-1; no clear D gene. The germline CDR1 and CDR2 sequences are SGHNT and YENEEA. The V end lost 0 bases, the J end lost 6 bases, and 5 bases lay between the germline ends. The CDR3 length is 12 residues. CDR3 coding DNA: TGTGCCAGCAGCTTAGACGGGGCTGAAGCTTTCTTT. Translated, it gives CASSLDGAEAFF.

V gene TRBV7-9 combines with J gene TRBJ2-7; no firm D call. Germline CDR1 SEHNR, CDR2 FQNEAQ (reference sequence). There are 17 residues in the CDR3. V dropped 5 bases and J dropped 0 bases, with 20 bases sitting between them. In DNA, the CDR3 is TGTGCCAGCAGCCCCCCTTTAATCGGGCAGTCCTCCTACGAGCAGTACTTC. It codes for CASSPPLIGQSSYEQYF.

This clonotype came up many times. The rearrangement uses TRBV7-3 and TRBJ2-3; 7 bases align to TRBD2. Germline-derived CDR1 and CDR2 are SGHTA and FQGTGA. The CDR3 totals 15 residues. The V and J ends lost 5 bases and 3 bases, in that order; junction bases with no gene match: 8. The chain's CDR3 is CASSPGLGRTDTQYF. CDR3 in DNA: TGTGCCAGCAGCCCAGGGCTCGGGAGGACAGATACGCAGTATTTT. Full variable domain (outside the CDR3, taken from reference TRBV7-3 and TRBJ2-3): GAGVSQTPSNKVTEKGKYVELRCDPISGHTALYWYRQSLGQGPEFLIYFQGTGAADDSGLPNDRFFAVRPEGSVSTLKIQRTERGDSAVYLCASSPGLGRTDTQYFGPGTRLTVL.

This clonotype showed up many times. The chain recombines TRBV28 with TRBJ2-3; D unclear. The ends were cut back, 4 bases at V and 8 bases at J, with 22 bases in the middle. This CDR3 has 16 residues. Per germline, CDR1 MDHEN and CDR2 SYDVKM. The CDR3 loop is CASSYTTELLGPTQYF. CDR3 DNA: TGTGCCAGCAGTTATACTACGGAACTCCTCGGGCCTACGCAGTATTTT.

There are many counts of this clonotype. This chain connects TRBV28 to TRBJ1-4; D is perhaps TRBD1 (6 bases). The V end lost 10 bases, the J end lost 3 bases, and 21 bases lay between the germline ends. The germline V gene encodes CDR1 MDHEN and CDR2 SYDVKM. This CDR3 comprises 16 residues. The CDR3 spells CATTNPVTGANEKLFF. The DNA for the CDR3 is TGTGCCACCACAAATCCGGTGACAGGCGCTAATGAAAAACTGTTTTTT.

This clonotype was counted ten times or more. The genes are TRBV10-3 and TRBJ1-4; 7 bases are shared with TRBD1. The CDR3 covers 15 residues. The V gene end was trimmed by 7 bases and the J gene end by 8 bases; junction bases not matched to a gene: 13. Per germline, CDR1 ENHRY and CDR2 SYGVKD. CDR3 nucleotides: TGTGCCATCACCGGGGACAGTTCGGGGACCGAAAAACTGTTTTTT. This translates into CAITGDSSGTEKLFF.

By sample share, this clonotype is medium-sized. This rearrangement joins TRBV7-9 to TRBJ2-7, with 12 bases fitting TRBD1. CDR3 length equals 15 residues. Trimming cost V 6 bases and J 3 bases; bases outside gene matches: 6. Germline CDR1 reads SEHNR; CDR2 reads FQNEAQ (reference sequence). CDR3 sequence reads: CASSDRDRGHYEQYF. CDR3 coding DNA: TGTGCCAGCAGTGACCGGGACAGGGGGCACTACGAGCAGTACTTC. The entire variable domain, with the rest obtained from reference TRBV7-9 and TRBJ2-7, is as follows: DTGVSQNPRHKITKRGQNVTFRCDPISEHNRLYWYRQTLGQGPEFLTYFQNEAQLEKSRLLSDRFSAERPKGSFSTLEIQRTEQGDSAMYLCASSDRDRGHYEQYFGPGTRLTVT.

The chain couples TRBV20-1 to TRBJ2-3, with D unresolved. Trimming took 3 bases from V and 0 from J, leaving 13 bases between them. This CDR3 has 15 residues. Germline V lookup: CDR1 DFQATT, CDR2 SNEGSKA (reference sequence). In nucleotides, the CDR3 is TGCAGTGCTAGCCCTTCCCCTACAAGCACAGATACGCAGTATTTT. Protein product: CSASPSPTSTDTQYF.

This clonotype showed up many times. This chain uses TRBV28 with TRBJ1-1; D unclear. Germline V gene sequence: CDR1 MDHEN, CDR2 SYDVKM. The CDR3 totals 15 residues. V lost 6 bases, J lost 5 bases, and 19 bases lay in between. Written as DNA, the CDR3 is TGTGCCAGCAGCATTCCGGACGCAAGGGCAACTGAAGCTTTCTTT. Its translation: CASSIPDARATEAFF.

This clonotype was recorded many times. This chain joins TRBV2 and TRBJ1-1; D remains unclear. The length of the CDR3 is 18 residues. The germline V gene encodes CDR1 SNHLY and CDR2 FYNNEI. Trimming left V 5 bases short and J 6 bases short, with 28 bases between. The CDR3 bases are TGTGCCAGCAGTTTTGGCGCTCCCCTCCTTGAAATATTCTCTGAAGCTTTCTTT. This gives the protein CASSFGAPLLEIFSEAFF.

This clonotype was detected many times. V is TRBV5-1 and J is TRBJ2-3, with 8 nucleotides matching TRBD2. V was pared by 7 bases and J by 4 bases, with 11 bases of the junction left unmatched. Germline-derived CDR1 and CDR2 are SGHRS and YFSETQ. The CDR3 extends over 15 amino acids. For the CDR3, the DNA is TGCGCCAGCCAAAGAACGGGAGGGCCGGCAGATACGCAGTATTTT. Amino acid sequence: CASQRTGGPADTQYF.

This clonotype was detected many times. V usage is TRBV12-3 or TRBV12-4 and J usage is TRBJ1-1; D not certain. V dropped 7 bases and J dropped 2 bases, with 5 bases sitting between them. The CDR3 is made up of 11 amino acids. The CDR3 DNA is TGTGCCAGCACCCACAACACTGAAGCTTTCTTT. Its protein product is CASTHNTEAFF.

This clonotype has just a few counts. J is TRBJ1-1 and V is TRBV4-2; no firm D call. The V end was cut by 4 bases, the J end by 4 bases, with 16 bases between. The CDR3 is 15 residues long. CDR1 and CDR2 from the germline V gene are LGHNA and YNFKEQ. Here the CDR3 reads CASSPLGITGTEAFF. In DNA form, the CDR3 reads TGTGCCAGCAGCCCTCTTGGCATCACGGGCACTGAAGCTTTCTTT.

The sample holds many counts of this clonotype. The chain combines TRBV12-3 or TRBV12-4 with TRBJ1-2, with 7 bases fitting TRBD1. The junction had 15 bases not matched to a gene; V was cut back by 5 bases and J by 6 bases. The CDR3 contains 16 residues. This CDR3 reads CASSLGHREGAHGYTF. The CDR3 nucleotides are TGTGCCAGCAGTCTTGGCCACCGGGAGGGGGCTCATGGCTACACCTTC.

V and J are TRBV28 and TRBJ1-2, with TRBD1 matching 7 bases. This CDR3 contains 13 residues. V shed 4 bases, J shed 4 bases, and the junction held 3 bases outside the gene matches. The germline V gene encodes CDR1 MDHEN and CDR2 SYDVKM. The CDR3, as DNA: TGTGCCAGCAGTTGGGGACAGAGCTATGGCTACACCTTC. Its translation: CASSWGQSYGYTF.

A few counts support this clonotype. The chain recombines TRBV7-9 with TRBJ1-1; a weak D match, TRBD1 (5 bases). Deletions cut 6 bases from V and 1 base from J, with 15 bases between. This CDR3 contains 15 residues. CDR1 SEHNR and CDR2 FQNEAQ come from the germline V gene (reference sequence). The CDR3 region has the DNA TGTGCCAGCAGGGGGGGACGTTTTCAGAACACTGAAGCTTTCTTT. It codes for CASRGGRFQNTEAFF.

The CDR3 region is CASTSGGNYETQYF. The CDR3, as DNA: TGTGCCAGCACTTCGGGCGGGAACTATGAGACCCAGTACTTC. This rearrangement joins TRBV28 to TRBJ2-5; D possibly corresponds to TRBD2 (6 bases). The germline V gene has CDR1 MDHEN and CDR2 SYDVKM. The V end lost 7 bases, the J end lost 5 bases, and 17 bases lay between the germline ends. This CDR3 has 14 amino acids.

This clonotype came up many times. The chain employs TRBV5-1 and TRBJ2-6, with D possibly TRBD1 on 5 matching bases. Germline V gene sequence: CDR1 SGHRS, CDR2 YFSETQ. V gave up 1 base and J gave up 3 bases, with 17 bases separating them. There are 18 residues in the CDR3. CDR3: CASSLSMSGRRGANVLTF. As DNA, the CDR3 is TGCGCCAGCAGCTTGAGTATGTCAGGGCGGCGTGGGGCCAACGTCCTGACTTTC.

This clonotype was observed a few times. The chain recombines TRBV18 with TRBJ2-1, with 8 positions matching TRBD1. Trimming at V came to 6 bases and at J to 6 bases, leaving 7 bases not matched to a gene. The CDR3 consists of 14 residues. Per germline, CDR1 KGHSH and CDR2 LQKENI. CDR3 sequence (DNA): TGTGCCAGCTCTCTGGACAGGGCGGTCAATGAGCAGTTCTTC. Amino acids: CASSLDRAVNEQFF.

At least ten counts were recorded for this clonotype. The V gene is TRBV7-3, the J gene TRBJ2-1, with unresolved D. Germline CDR1 reads SGHTA; CDR2 reads FQGTGA. The V gene lost 3 bases and the J gene lost 9 bases, with 9 bases spanning the gap. The CDR3 extends over 12 amino acids. The CDR3 is CASSFDFGEQFF. The DNA for the CDR3 is TGTGCCAGCAGCTTTGATTTTGGTGAGCAGTTCTTC.